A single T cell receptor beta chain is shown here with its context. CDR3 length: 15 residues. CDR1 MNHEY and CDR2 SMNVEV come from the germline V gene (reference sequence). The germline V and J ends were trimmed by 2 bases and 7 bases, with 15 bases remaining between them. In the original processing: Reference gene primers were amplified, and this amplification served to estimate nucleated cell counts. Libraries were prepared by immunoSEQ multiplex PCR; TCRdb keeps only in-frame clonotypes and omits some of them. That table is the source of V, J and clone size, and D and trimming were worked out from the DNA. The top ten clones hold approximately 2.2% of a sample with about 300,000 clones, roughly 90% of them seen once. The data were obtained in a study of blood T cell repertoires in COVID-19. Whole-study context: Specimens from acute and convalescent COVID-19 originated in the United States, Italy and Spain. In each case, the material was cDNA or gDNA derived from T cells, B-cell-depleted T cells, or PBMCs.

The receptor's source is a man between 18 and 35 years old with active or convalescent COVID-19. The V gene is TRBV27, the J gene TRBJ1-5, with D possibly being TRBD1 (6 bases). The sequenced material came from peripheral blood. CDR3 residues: CASSLGTPDNQPQHF. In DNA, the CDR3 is TGTGCCAGCAGTTTAGGGACACCGGATAACCAGCCCCAGCATTTT.